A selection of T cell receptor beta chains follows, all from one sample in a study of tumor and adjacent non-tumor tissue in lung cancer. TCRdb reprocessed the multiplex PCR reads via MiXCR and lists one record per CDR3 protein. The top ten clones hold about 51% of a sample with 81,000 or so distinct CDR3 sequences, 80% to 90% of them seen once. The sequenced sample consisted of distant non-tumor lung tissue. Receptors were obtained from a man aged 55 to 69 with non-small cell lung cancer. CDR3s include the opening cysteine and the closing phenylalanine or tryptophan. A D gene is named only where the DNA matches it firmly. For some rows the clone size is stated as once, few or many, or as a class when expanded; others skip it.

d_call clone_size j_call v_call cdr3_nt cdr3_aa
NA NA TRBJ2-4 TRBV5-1 TGCGCCAGCAGCTTGGGGTGGGCGCGGATGGACATTCAGTGCTTC CASSLGWARMDIQCF
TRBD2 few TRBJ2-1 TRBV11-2 TGTGCCAGCAGCTTAGTGTGGGGTAGCGGGAGGGAGGGGGTCAATGAGCAGTTCTTC CASSLVWGSGREGVNEQFF
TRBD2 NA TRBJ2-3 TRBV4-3 TGCGCCGGTAGCCAGGTTGGACTAGGTGGGAGTTTCGATACGCAGTATTTT CAGSQVGLGGSFDTQYF
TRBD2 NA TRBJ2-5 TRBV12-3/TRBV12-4 TGTTCCAGCAGCCTAGGACTAGCGGCGAAGGAGACCCAGTGCTTC CSSSLGLAAKETQCF
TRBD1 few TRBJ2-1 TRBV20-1 TGCAATGCTAGAGTTCGGCGGGGACAGGGTGAGCAGTTTTTC CNARVRRGQGEQFF
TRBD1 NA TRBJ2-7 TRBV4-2 TGTGTCAGCAGCCAAGTTCGGGGGACAGGGAGCTACGAGCAGTACTTC CVSSQVRGTGSYEQYF
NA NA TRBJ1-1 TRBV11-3 TGTGACAGCAGCTTCGGGGGGATAGTGGGAGATTTCTTT CDSSFGGIVGDFF
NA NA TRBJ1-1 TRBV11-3 TGTGCCATCAGCTTAACGCCGAATCTGTGTGGTCGGAACACTAAAGCTTTCTTT CAISLTPNLCGRNTKAFF
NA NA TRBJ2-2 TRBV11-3 TGTGCCATCAGCTTGGGCAGGGTCCCTTCCGGGGAGTTGTTTTTT CAISLGRVPSGELFF
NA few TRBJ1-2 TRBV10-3 TGTGCCATCAGTGATGAGGGCAACTGTGACTACACCTTC CAISDEGNCDYTF
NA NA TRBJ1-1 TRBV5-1 TGCGCCGGCAGCTTGCGCGGGGGTAACACTGAAGCTTTCTTT CAGSLRGGNTEAFF
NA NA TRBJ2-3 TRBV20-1 TGCAGTGCTATTGACCCCCGAGAAGTAGATACACAGTATTTT CSAIDPREVDTQYF
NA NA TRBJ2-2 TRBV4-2 TGTGCCAGCAGTCAAGATTCAGGGACCGGCTGGGAGCTGTTTTTT CASSQDSGTGWELFF
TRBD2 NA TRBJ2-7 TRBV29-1 TGCAGCGTTGTTATCCGGGCGGGAGGGCATGGTGAGCAATACTTC CSVVIRAGGHGEQYF
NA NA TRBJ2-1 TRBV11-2 TGTGCCAGCATCTTAGAGCGATACAATAAGCAGTTCTTC CASILERYNKQFF
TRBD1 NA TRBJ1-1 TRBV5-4 TGCGCCAGCAGCGCTACAGGGGTGCGTGCTGAAGCTTCCTTT CASSATGVRAEASF